The T cell receptor beta chain described here comes from a study of patients and donors after allogeneic stem cell transplantation. TCRdb re-derived calls from the RT-PCR reads in MiXCR, one entry per CDR3 protein. The sample has 150,000 to 200,000 distinct CDR3 sequences, approximately 31% seen once. This clonotype was seen a handful of times. The source of this sequence is a human donor who was either an allogeneic HSCT recipient or a stem cell or donor lymphocyte infusion donor (not recorded which). It is not recorded whose cells these are; they may come from a transplant donor. The sample taken for sequencing was blood, either unsorted or a sorted T cell fraction (not recorded which).

The DNA of the CDR3 is TGCGCCAGCAGCCAAGATCCGGGCCTGCACGAGCAGTACTTC. It specifies CASSQDPGLHEQYF. The chain is built from TRBV4-3 and TRBJ2-7, with D hard to call. CDR1 is LGHNA, CDR2 YSLEER, per germline. The V gene lost 0 bases and the J gene lost 5 bases, with 11 bases spanning the gap. The CDR3 runs 14 residues.